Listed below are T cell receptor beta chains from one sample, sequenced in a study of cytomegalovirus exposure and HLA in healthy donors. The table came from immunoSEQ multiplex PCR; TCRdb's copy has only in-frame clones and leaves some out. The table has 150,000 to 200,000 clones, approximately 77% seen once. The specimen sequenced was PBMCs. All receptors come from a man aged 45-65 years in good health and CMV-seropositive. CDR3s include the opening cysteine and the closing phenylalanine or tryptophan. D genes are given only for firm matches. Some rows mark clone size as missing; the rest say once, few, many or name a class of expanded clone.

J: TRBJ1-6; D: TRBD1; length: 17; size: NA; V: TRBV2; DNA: TGTGCCAGCAGTGAAACAGGGGATAGGGCCTATAATTCACCCCTCCACTTT; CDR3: CASSETGDRAYNSPLHF
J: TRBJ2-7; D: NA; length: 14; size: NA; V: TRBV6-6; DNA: TGTGCCAGCAGTTACTCGGGACAAGGGGGTGGGCAGTACTTC; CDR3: CASSYSGQGGGQYF
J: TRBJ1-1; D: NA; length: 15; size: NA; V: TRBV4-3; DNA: TGCGCCAGCAGCCAAGATCCGACGGGGTACACTGAAGCTTTCTTT; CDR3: CASSQDPTGYTEAFF
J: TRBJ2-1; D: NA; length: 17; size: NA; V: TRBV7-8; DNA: TGTGCCAGCAGCTCGGGACGGAGGGCCCTTTACTACAATGAGCAGTTCTTC; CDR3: CASSSGRRALYYNEQFF
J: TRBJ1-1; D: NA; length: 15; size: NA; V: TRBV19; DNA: TGTGCCAGTAGTATGGCCGGCGGGCTGAACACTGAAGCTTTCTTT; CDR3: CASSMAGGLNTEAFF
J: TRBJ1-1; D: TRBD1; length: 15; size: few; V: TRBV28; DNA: TGTGCCAGCAGTTTTTCCAGGGGGATGAACACTGAAGCTTTCTTT; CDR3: CASSFSRGMNTEAFF
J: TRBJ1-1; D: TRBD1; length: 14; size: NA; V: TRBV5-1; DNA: TGCGCCAGCAGCTTGTGGGGACAGGGAGCTGAAGCTTTCTTT; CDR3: CASSLWGQGAEAFF
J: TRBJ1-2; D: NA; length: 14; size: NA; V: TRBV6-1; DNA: TGTGCCAGCACCCGAGACCGACAGAGCTATGGCTACACCTTC; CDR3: CASTRDRQSYGYTF
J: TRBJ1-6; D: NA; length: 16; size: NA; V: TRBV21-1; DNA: TGTGCCAGCAGCAGCAGACAGGGGCGGATAAGGTCACCCCTCCACTTT; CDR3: CASSSRQGRIRSPLHF
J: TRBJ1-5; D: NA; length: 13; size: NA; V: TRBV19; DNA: TGTGCCAGTAGTAGGACAGTCGATCAGCCCCAGCATTTT; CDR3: CASSRTVDQPQHF
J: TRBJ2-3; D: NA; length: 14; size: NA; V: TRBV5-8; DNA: TGTGCCAGCAGCTTGGGTCGGGGCACAGATACGCAGTATTTT; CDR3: CASSLGRGTDTQYF
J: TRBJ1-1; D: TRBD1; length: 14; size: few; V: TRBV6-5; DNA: TGTGCCAGCAGGTCGGACAGGGGGAACGCTGAAGCTTTCTTT; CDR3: CASRSDRGNAEAFF
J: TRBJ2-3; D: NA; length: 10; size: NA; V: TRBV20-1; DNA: TGCAGTACCCGGACAGATACGCAGTATTTT; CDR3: CSTRTDTQYF
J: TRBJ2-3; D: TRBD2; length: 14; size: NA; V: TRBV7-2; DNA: TGTGCCAGCGCAGTAGCGGGGGGTACAGATACGCAGTATTTT; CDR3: CASAVAGGTDTQYF
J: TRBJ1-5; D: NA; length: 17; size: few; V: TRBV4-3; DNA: TGCGCCAGCAGCCAAACTACAGGGTTGGGGAGCAATCAGCCCCAGCATTTT; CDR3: CASSQTTGLGSNQPQHF
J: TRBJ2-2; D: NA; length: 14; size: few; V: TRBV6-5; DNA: TGTGCCAGCAGCCTGGACTATCTGAACGGGGAGCTGTTTTTT; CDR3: CASSLDYLNGELFF
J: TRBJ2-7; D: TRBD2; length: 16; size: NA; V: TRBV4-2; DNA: TGTGCCAGCAGCCAGCCTGGGACTAGCGGGGAGTACGAGCAGTACTTC; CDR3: CASSQPGTSGEYEQYF
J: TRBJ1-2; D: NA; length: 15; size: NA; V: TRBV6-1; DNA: TGCGCCAGCAGTGAAGCTGATGGGCAGCACTATGGCTACACCTTC; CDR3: CASSEADGQHYGYTF
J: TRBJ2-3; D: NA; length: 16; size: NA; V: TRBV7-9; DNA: TGTGCCAGCAGCGTGCCCTCGTGGGGAGACACAGATACGCAGTATTTT; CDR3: CASSVPSWGDTDTQYF
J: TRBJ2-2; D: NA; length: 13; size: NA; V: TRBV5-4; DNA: TGTGCCAGCAGCTTGGCTAGAACCAGGGAGCTGTTTTTT; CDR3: CASSLARTRELFF
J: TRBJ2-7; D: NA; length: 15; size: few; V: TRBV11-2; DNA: TGTGCCAGCAGCTTGCCAAACCGTCTAACCTACGAGCAGTACTTC; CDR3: CASSLPNRLTYEQYF
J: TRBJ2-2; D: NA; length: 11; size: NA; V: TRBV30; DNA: TGTGCCTGGAGCTCTACCGGGGAGCTGTTTTTT; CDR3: CAWSSTGELFF
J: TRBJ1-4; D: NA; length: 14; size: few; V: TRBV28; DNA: TGTGCCAGCAGTCACCAGGGGACTAATGAAAAACTGTTTTTT; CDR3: CASSHQGTNEKLFF
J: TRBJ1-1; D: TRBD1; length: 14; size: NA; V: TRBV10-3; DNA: TGTGCCATCAGTGAGGGACAGGGAAGCACTGAAGCTTTCTTT; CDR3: CAISEGQGSTEAFF